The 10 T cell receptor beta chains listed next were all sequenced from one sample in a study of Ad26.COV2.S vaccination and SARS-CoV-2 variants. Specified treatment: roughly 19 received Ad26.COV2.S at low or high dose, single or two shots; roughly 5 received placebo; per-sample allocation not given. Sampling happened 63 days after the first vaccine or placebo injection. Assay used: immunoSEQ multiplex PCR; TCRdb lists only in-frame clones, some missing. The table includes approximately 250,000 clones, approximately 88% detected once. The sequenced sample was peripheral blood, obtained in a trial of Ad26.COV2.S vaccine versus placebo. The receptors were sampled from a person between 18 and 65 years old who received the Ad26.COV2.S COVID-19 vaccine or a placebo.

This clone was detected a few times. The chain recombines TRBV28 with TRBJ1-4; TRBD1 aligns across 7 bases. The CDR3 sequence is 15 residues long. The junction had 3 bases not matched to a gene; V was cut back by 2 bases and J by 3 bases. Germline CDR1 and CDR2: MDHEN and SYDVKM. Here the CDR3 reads CASSLAGGANEKLFF. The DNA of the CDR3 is TGTGCCAGCAGTTTAGCAGGGGGAGCTAATGAAAAACTGTTTTTT.

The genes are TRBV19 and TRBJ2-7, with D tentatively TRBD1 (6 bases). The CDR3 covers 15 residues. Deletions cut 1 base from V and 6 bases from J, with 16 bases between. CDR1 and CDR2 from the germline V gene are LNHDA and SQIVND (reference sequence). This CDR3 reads CASSIGQGSLFEQYV. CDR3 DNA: TGTGCCAGTAGTATAGGCCAGGGGTCCCTCTTCGAGCAGTACGTC.

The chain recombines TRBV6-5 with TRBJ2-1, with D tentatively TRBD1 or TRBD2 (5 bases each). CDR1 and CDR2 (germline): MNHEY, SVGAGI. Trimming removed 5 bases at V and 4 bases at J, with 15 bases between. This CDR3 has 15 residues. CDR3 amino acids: CASSLGTPGYNEQFF. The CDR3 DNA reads TGTGCCAGCAGTCTAGGGACCCCCGGGTACAATGAGCAGTTCTTC.

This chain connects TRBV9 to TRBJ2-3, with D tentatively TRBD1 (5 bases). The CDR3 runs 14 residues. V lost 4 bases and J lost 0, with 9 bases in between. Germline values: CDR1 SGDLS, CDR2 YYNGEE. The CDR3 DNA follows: TGTGCCAGCAGCTACTGGGGCAGCACAGATACGCAGTATTTT. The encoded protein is CASSYWGSTDTQYF.

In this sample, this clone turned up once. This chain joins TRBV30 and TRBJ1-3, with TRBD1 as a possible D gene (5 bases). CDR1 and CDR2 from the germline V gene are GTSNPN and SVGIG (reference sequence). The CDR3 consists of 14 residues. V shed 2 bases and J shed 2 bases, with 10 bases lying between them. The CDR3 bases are TGTGCCTGGAGTTCGGGGGTAGCTGGAAACACCATATATTTT. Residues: CAWSSGVAGNTIYF. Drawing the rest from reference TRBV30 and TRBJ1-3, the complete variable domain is SQTIHQWPATLVQPVGSPLSLECTVEGTSNPNLYWYRQAAGRGLQLLFYSVGIGQISSEVPQNLSASRPQDRQFILSSKKLLLSDSGFYLCAWSSGVAGNTIYFGEGSWLTVV.

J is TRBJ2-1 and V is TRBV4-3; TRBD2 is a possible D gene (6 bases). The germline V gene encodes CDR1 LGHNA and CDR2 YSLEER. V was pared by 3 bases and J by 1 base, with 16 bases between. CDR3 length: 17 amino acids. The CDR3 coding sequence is TGCGCCAGCAGCCAGGAAAAAGCGGGCCTGTCCTACAATGAGCAGTTCTTC. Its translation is CASSQEKAGLSYNEQFF.

CDR3 in DNA: TGCGCCAGCAGCTTGGGGGGGACAGCGAACACTGAAGCTTTCTTT. Translation gives CASSLGGTANTEAFF. The V gene is TRBV5-1, the J gene TRBJ1-1, with 7 bases lining up with TRBD1. Germline V gene lookup returns CDR1 SGHRS and CDR2 YFSETQ. J was trimmed by 1 base and V by 0 bases; bases with no gene match: 3. The CDR3 contains 15 residues. The whole variable domain, remainder taken from reference TRBV5-1 and TRBJ1-1, is KAGVTQTPRYLIKTRGQQVTLSCSPISGHRSVSWYQQTPGQGLQFLFEYFSETQRNKGNFPGRFSGRQFSNSRSEMNVSTLELGDSALYLCASSLGGTANTEAFFGQGTRLTVV.

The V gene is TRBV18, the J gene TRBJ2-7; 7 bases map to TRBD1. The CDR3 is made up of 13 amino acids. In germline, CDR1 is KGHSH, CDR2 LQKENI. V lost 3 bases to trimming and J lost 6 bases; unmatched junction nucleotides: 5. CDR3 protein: CASSPTGNSEQYV. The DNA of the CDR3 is TGTGCCAGCTCACCGACAGGGAATAGCGAGCAGTACGTC.

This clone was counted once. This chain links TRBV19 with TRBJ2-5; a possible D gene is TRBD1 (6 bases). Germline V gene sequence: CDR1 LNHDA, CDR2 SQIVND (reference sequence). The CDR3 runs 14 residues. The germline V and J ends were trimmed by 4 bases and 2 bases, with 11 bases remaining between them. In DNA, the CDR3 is TGTGCCAGTAGTACACAAGGACAGCAAGAGACCCAGTACTTC. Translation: CASSTQGQQETQYF.

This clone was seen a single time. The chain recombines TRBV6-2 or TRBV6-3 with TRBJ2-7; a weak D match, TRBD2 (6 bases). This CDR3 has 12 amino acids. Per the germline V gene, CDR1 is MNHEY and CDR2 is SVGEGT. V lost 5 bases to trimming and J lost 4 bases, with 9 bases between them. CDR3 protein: CASSQTRYEQYV. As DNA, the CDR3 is TGTGCCAGCAGTCAGACTAGATACGAGCAGTACGTC.